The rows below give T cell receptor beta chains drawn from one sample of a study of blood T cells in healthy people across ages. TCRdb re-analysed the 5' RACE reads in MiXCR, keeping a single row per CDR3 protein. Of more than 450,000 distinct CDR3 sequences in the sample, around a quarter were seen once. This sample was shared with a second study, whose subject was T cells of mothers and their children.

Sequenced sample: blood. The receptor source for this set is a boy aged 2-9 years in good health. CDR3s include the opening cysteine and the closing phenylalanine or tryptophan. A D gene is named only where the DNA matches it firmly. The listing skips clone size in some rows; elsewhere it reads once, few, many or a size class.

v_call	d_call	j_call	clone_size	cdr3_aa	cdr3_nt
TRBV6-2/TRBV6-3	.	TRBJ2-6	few	CASRHQIAEGFLLGANVLTF	TGTGCCAGCAGACACCAAATAGCGGAGGGGTTTCTTTTGGGGGCCAACGTCCTGACTTTC
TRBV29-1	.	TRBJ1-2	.	CSFWTANYGYTF	TGCAGCTTTTGGACCGCTAACTATGGCTACACCTTC
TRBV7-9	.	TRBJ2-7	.	CASSFSFHYLYEQYF	TGTGCCAGCAGCTTCAGTTTCCACTACCTCTACGAGCAGTACTTC
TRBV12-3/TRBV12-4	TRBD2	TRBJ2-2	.	CASSHGTSGNTGELFF	TGTGCCAGCAGTCACGGGACTAGCGGGAACACCGGGGAGCTGTTTTTT
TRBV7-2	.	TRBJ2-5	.	CASSGGRLGGRETQYF	TGTGCCAGCAGCGGGGGACGACTAGGTGGGCGAGAGACCCAGTACTTC
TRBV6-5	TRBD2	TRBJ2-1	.	CASSYRVAGGGEQFF	TGTGCCAGCAGTTACAGGGTAGCGGGAGGCGGTGAGCAGTTCTTC
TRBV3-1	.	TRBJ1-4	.	CASSQGGGILWGNEKLFF	TGTGCCAGCAGCCAAGGAGGGGGGATTCTATGGGGTAATGAAAAACTGTTTTTT
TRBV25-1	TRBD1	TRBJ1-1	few	CASSDKRTGDTEAFF	TGTGCCAGCAGTGATAAAAGGACAGGGGACACTGAAGCTTTCTTT
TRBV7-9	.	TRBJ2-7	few	CASSLPPMSEQYF	TGTGCCAGCAGCCTCCCCCCGATGTCTGAGCAGTACTTC
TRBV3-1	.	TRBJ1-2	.	CASSQTRAHGYTF	TGTGCCAGCAGCCAGACACGGGCACATGGCTACACCTTC
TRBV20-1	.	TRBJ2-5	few	CSAPKPGETQYF	TGCAGTGCTCCAAAACCTGGGGAGACCCAGTACTTC
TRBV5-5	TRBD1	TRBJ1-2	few	CASSSPAGGWGYTF	TGTGCCAGCAGCTCCCCCGCAGGGGGCTGGGGCTACACCTTC
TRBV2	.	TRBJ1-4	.	CASRGQSVRVEKLFF	TGTGCCAGCAGGGGACAATCGGTGAGGGTTGAAAAACTGTTTTTT
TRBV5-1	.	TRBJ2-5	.	CASSRATGLCQETQYF	TGCGCCAGCAGCAGAGCGACAGGTTTATGCCAAGAGACCCAGTACTTC
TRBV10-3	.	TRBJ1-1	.	CAISESETYPEAFF	TGTGCCATCAGTGAGTCGGAGACGTATCCTGAAGCTTTCTTT
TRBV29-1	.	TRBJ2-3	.	CSVAGLRAGGHTDTQYF	TGCAGCGTTGCCGGACTTCGGGCAGGCGGACACACAGATACGCAGTATTTT
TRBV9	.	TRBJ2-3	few	CASSADSSSTDTQYF	TGTGCCAGCAGCGCAGACAGCTCTAGCACAGATACGCAGTATTTT
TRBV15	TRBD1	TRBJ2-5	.	CATSRGTGGETQYF	TGTGCCACCAGCAGAGGAACAGGGGGAGAGACCCAGTACTTC
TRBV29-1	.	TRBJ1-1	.	CSSTVNTEAFF	TGCAGCTCGACAGTGAACACTGAAGCTTTCTTT
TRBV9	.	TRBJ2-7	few	CASSARGAEGYEQYF	TGTGCCAGCAGCGCCCGGGGCGCGGAAGGGTACGAGCAGTACTTC
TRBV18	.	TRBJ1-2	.	CASSDTQGLNGYTF	TGTGCCAGCTCGGACACACAGGGTCTTAATGGCTACACCTTC
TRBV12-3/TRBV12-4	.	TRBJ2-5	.	CASRPQTYQETQYF	TGTGCCAGCAGGCCACAGACGTACCAAGAGACCCAGTACTTC
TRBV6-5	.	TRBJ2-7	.	CASSRGTSGEQYF	TGTGCCAGCAGTCGAGGGACTTCCGGGGAGCAGTACTTC
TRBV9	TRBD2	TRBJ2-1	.	CASSDRTSGGLGEQFF	TGTGCCAGCAGCGATCGGACTAGCGGGGGTCTGGGTGAGCAGTTCTTC
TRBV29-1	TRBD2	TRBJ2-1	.	CSVGASGVGNYNEQFF	TGCAGCGTTGGGGCTAGCGGAGTTGGGAATTACAATGAGCAGTTCTTC
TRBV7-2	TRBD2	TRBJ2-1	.	CASSPASGRRYNEQFF	TGTGCCAGCAGCCCGGCTAGCGGGAGGAGGTACAATGAGCAGTTCTTC
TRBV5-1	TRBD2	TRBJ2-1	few	CASSSGTSGNMGYNEQFF	TGCGCCAGCAGCTCCGGGACTAGCGGAAACATGGGCTACAATGAGCAGTTCTTC
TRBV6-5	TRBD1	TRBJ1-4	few	CASSYDSRDRAKEKLFF	TGTGCCAGCAGTTACGACTCGAGGGACAGGGCGAAGGAAAAACTGTTTTTT
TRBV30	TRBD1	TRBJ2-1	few	CAWSRRTGGNEQFF	TGTGCCTGGAGTCGACGGACAGGGGGCAATGAGCAGTTCTTC
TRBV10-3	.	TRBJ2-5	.	CAISENSGMETQYF	TGTGCCATCAGTGAAAATTCAGGGATGGAGACCCAGTACTTC
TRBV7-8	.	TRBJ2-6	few	CASSLGVRRSSGANVLTF	TGTGCCAGCAGCCTCGGAGTGAGGCGGAGCTCTGGGGCCAACGTCCTGACTTTC
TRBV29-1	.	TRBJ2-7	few	CSVAGNYEQYF	TGCAGCGTGGCAGGAAACTACGAGCAGTACTTC
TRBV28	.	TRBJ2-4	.	CASSFEGAAKNIQYF	TGTGCCAGCAGTTTTGAGGGAGCGGCCAAAAACATTCAGTACTTC